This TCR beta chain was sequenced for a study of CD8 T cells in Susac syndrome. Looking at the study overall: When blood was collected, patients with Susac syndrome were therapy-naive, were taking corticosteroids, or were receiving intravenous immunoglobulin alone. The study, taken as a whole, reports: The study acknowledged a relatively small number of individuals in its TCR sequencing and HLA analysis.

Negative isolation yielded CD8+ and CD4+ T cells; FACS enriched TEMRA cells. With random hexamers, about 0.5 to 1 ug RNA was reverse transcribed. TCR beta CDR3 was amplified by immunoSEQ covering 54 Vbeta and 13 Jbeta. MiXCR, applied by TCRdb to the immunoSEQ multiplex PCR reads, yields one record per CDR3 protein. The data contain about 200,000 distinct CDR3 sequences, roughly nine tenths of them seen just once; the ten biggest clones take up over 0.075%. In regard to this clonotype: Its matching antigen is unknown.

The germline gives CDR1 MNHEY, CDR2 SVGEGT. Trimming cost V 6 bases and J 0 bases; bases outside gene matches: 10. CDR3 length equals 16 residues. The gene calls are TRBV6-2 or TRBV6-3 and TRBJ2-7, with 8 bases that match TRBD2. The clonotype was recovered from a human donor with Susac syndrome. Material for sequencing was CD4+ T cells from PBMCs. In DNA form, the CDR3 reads TGTGCCAGCAGCGGTTGGACTAGCTGGAGCTCCTACGAGCAGTACTTC. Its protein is CASSGWTSWSSYEQYF.